The 25 T cell receptor beta chains presented below share a single source sample, sequenced in a study of T cell changes during pregnancy in multiple sclerosis. Repertoires were generated with immunoSEQ multiplex PCR, while TCRdb's copy carries only in-frame clones and drops some. The table lists under 50,000 clones, about 95% of them singletons. The sample in question was CD8+ T cells from peripheral blood mononuclear cells, obtained in the first trimester of pregnancy. These receptors were taken from a female donor with multiple sclerosis, enrolled in a pregnancy study.

The V call is TRBV27, the J call TRBJ2-7; D not resolved. CDR3 length equals 13 residues. V was shortened by 2 bases and J by 2 bases, with 7 bases between the two germline ends. Germline assignment: CDR1 MNHEY and CDR2 SMNVEV (reference sequence). The CDR3, as DNA: TGTGCCAGCAGTTTAGCAGGTCCCTACGAGCAGTACTTC. Residues: CASSLAGPYEQYF.

V and J are TRBV29-1 and TRBJ2-5; D might be TRBD1 (7 bases). There are 14 residues in the CDR3. Germline CDR1 is SQVTM and CDR2 is ANQGSEA. The V end was cut by 3 bases, the J end by 5 bases, with 16 bases between. CDR3 sequence reads: CSVDAWTGGETQYF. In nucleotides, the CDR3 is TGCAGCGTTGACGCCTGGACAGGAGGGGAGACCCAGTACTTC.

J is TRBJ1-4 and V is TRBV19; the match to TRBD1 covers 9 bases. CDR1 is LNHDA, CDR2 SQIVND, per germline (reference sequence). The junction had 4 bases not matched to a gene; V was cut back by 3 bases and J by 5 bases. This CDR3 is 15 amino acids long. In nucleotides, the CDR3 is TGTGCCAGTAGTATGGATGGGACAGGGAATGAAAAACTGTTTTTT. Protein product: CASSMDGTGNEKLFF. Supplemented by reference TRBV19 and TRBJ1-4, the full variable domain reads DGGITQSPKYLFRKEGQNVTLSCEQNLNHDAMYWYRQDPGQGLRLIYYSQIVNDFQKGDIAEGYSVSREKKESFPLTVTSAQKNPTAFYLCASSMDGTGNEKLFFGSGTQLSVL.

This clone has a single count. The chain is built from TRBV6-1 and TRBJ2-2; 7 bases are a match to TRBD1. The CDR3 length is 15 residues. V lost 7 bases, J lost 5 bases, and 10 bases stayed unmatched. Germline-derived CDR1 and CDR2 are MNHNS and SASEGT. The CDR3 bases are TGTGCCAGCATGTCAGGGGGTGTGGAAACCGGGGAGCTGTTTTTT. It specifies CASMSGGVETGELFF.

For the CDR3, the DNA is TGTGCCAGCAGCTTAGACGGGACAGGGGGCAATTATGGCTACACCTTC. Protein: CASSLDGTGGNYGYTF. This chain joins TRBV7-9 and TRBJ1-2; TRBD1 matches 12 bases. The CDR3 consists of 16 residues. Germline V gives CDR1 SEHNR, CDR2 FQNEAQ (reference sequence). The V gene end was trimmed by 1 base and the J gene end by 5 bases; junction bases not matched to a gene: 5.

This clone was found a few times. The rearrangement joins TRBV7-9 to TRBJ2-1; 9 bases fit TRBD2. The CDR3 extends over 17 amino acids. J was trimmed by 5 bases and V by 5 bases; bases with no gene match: 13. From germline, CDR1 is SEHNR and CDR2 FQNEAQ (reference sequence). The CDR3 DNA follows: TGTGCCAGCAGCGACTCGTTGGCGGGAGGGTCCCACAATGAGCAGTTCTTC. It encodes CASSDSLAGGSHNEQFF.

The rearrangement uses TRBV6-6 and TRBJ2-1, with 11 bases lining up with TRBD2. Germline CDR1 and CDR2: MNHNY and SVGAGI (reference sequence). Unmatched junction bases numbered 0, after V lost 0 bases and J lost 2 bases. CDR3 size: 16 residues. This CDR3 is CASSYSTSGTYNEQFF. Here the CDR3 DNA reads TGTGCCAGCAGTTACTCGACTAGCGGGACCTACAATGAGCAGTTCTTC.

V is TRBV30 and J is TRBJ2-1; the match to TRBD1 covers 10 bases. Trimming took 1 base from V and 9 from J; bases not matched to a gene: 3. The CDR3 is 13 residues long. Germline lookup yields CDR1 GTSNPN and CDR2 SVGIG (reference sequence). The CDR3 here is CAWSETGGGEQFF. CDR3 bases: TGTGCCTGGAGTGAGACAGGGGGCGGTGAGCAGTTCTTC.

The J gene is TRBJ2-5, the V gene TRBV28; TRBD2 is a possible D gene (5 bases). Trimming took off 6 bases at V and 5 bases at J, with 22 bases between the two ends. Germline CDR1 and CDR2: MDHEN and SYDVKM. This CDR3 has 16 amino acids. In DNA, the CDR3 is TGTGCCAGCAGCTTTGGCGTGGACTCTCGTGGCGAGACCCAGTACTTC. Translating gives CASSFGVDSRGETQYF.

This sequence joins TRBV11-2 and TRBJ2-7; a possible D gene is TRBD2 (5 bases). V lost 4 bases and J 4 bases, leaving 14 bases between the germline ends. The germline gives CDR1 SGHAT, CDR2 FQNNGV. The CDR3 sequence is 14 residues long. DNA for the CDR3: TGTGCCAGCAGCTCCGGGATAGGAGGTTACGAGCAGTACTTC. It specifies CASSSGIGGYEQYF.

V and J are TRBV18 and TRBJ2-1; D ambiguous. V shed 3 bases and J shed 4 bases, with 13 bases lying between them. The CDR3 runs to 15 residues. CDR1 and CDR2 from the germline V gene are KGHSH and LQKENI. In nucleotides, the CDR3 is TGTGCCAGCTCACCGGAAGTGACATCTTACAATGAGCAGTTCTTC. It translates to CASSPEVTSYNEQFF.

The chain combines TRBV27 with TRBJ2-7; a possible D gene is TRBD2 (6 bases). V lost 5 bases, J lost 4 bases, and 15 bases lay in between. This CDR3 contains 14 residues. CDR1 and CDR2 from the germline V gene are MNHEY and SMNVEV (reference sequence). CDR3 coding DNA: TGTGCCAGCAGTCCTGGGGCCGGGGGATACGAGCAGTACTTC. Its protein is CASSPGAGGYEQYF.

The rearrangement links TRBV7-6 to TRBJ2-1, with D perhaps TRBD2 (7 bases). Germline CDR1 and CDR2: SGHVS and FNYEAQ. CDR3 length: 13 amino acids. The germline V and J ends were trimmed by 5 bases and 7 bases, with 12 bases remaining between them. The CDR3 nucleotides read TGTGCCAGCAGCGGGGGAGGGGGGAATGAGCAGTTCTTC. This codes for CASSGGGGNEQFF.

V usage is TRBV10-1 and J usage is TRBJ2-7; 14 bases fit TRBD2. The CDR3 has 15 amino acids. Germline V gene sequence: CDR1 WNHNN, CDR2 SYGVQD (reference sequence). With V trimmed by 3 bases and J by 3 bases, 1 base remained unmatched. The DNA for the CDR3 is TGCGCCAGCAGTGAAGGGACTAGCGGGAGCTACGAGCAGTACTTC. As protein: CASSEGTSGSYEQYF.

A remark on this clone: Because the CDR3's place on the DNA is in doubt, the DNA is left out and the CDR3 is given as listed by TCRdb. The chain has TRBV13 and TRBJ2-1; the D segment call TRBD1 is taken from the table without a DNA check. Germline V CDR1 and CDR2: PRHDT, FYEKMQ (reference sequence). From its first to its last residue, the CDR3 has 17 amino acids. This CDR3 is CASSSTFGQGLYNEQFF.

With regard to this clone: One end of the junction varies from germline; a read error may be responsible. The chain combines TRBV19 with TRBJ2-1; 9 nucleotides align to TRBD2. Germline V gene lookup returns CDR1 LNHDA and CDR2 SQIVND (reference sequence). The CDR3 length is 15 residues. CDR3 DNA sequence: TGTGCCAGTAGTCTAGATAGCGGGAGCAGAAATGAGCAGTTCTTC. Translated, it gives CASSLDSGSRNEQFF.

V usage is TRBV27 and J usage is TRBJ2-1; 13 bases are a match to TRBD2. The germline gives CDR1 MNHEY, CDR2 SMNVEV (reference sequence). The CDR3 is made up of 18 amino acids. V gave up 8 bases and J gave up 8 bases; unmatched junction bases: 18. CDR3 sequence reads: CASRSGLAGLTGWHEQFF. The CDR3 nucleotides are TGTGCCAGCCGATCGGGACTAGCGGGGCTCACCGGGTGGCATGAGCAGTTCTTC.

This chain connects TRBV6-5 to TRBJ2-3; 8 bases align to TRBD2. The CDR3 sequence is 15 residues long. Germline-derived CDR1 and CDR2 are MNHEY and SVGAGI. J gave up 0 bases and V 6 bases, and 5 bases lay outside the gene matches. The CDR3 spells CASSFTSGSTDTQYF. CDR3 coding DNA: TGTGCCAGCAGCTTCACTAGCGGAAGCACAGATACGCAGTATTTT.

The chain is built from TRBV4-3 and TRBJ2-7; 10 bases fit TRBD2. Germline lookup yields CDR1 LGHNA and CDR2 YSLEER. The CDR3 has 15 residues. V lost 4 bases, J lost 5 bases, and 8 bases stayed unmatched. The DNA of the CDR3 is TGCGCCAGCAGCCCCCAAGCGGGAGGGCCGGACGAGCAGTACTTC. Translation gives CASSPQAGGPDEQYF.

As for this clone: The sample holds other DNA sequences that translate to the same CDR3. The rearrangement uses TRBV27 and TRBJ2-1; D may be TRBD1 (6 bases). Per the germline V gene, CDR1 is MNHEY and CDR2 is SMNVEV (reference sequence). Trimming shortened V by 2 bases and J by 1 base, and 6 bases separated the two germline ends. The CDR3 has 14 amino acids. The CDR3 nucleotides read TGTGCCAGCAGTTTACAGGGGTCCTACAATGAGCAGTTCTTC. Translating it yields CASSLQGSYNEQFF.

The V gene is TRBV5-1, the J gene TRBJ2-1; TRBD1 matches at 10 bases. The CDR3 covers 17 residues. CDR1 SGHRS and CDR2 YFSETQ come from the germline V gene. Unmatched junction bases numbered 14, after V lost 4 bases and J lost 7 bases. CDR3 amino acids: CASSTTNRDRGWNEQFF. The CDR3 bases are TGCGCCAGCAGCACCACCAACCGGGACAGGGGTTGGAATGAGCAGTTCTTC.

This chain joins TRBV19 and TRBJ2-6, with D possibly TRBD2 on 6 matching bases. Germline V gene lookup returns CDR1 LNHDA and CDR2 SQIVND (reference sequence). This CDR3 is built from 15 residues. The CDR3 here is CAAGGGITGANVLTF. In DNA form, the CDR3 reads TGTGCTGCCGGGGGAGGAATAACTGGGGCCAACGTCCTGACTTTC. Complete variable domain (other parts from reference TRBV19 and TRBJ2-6): DGGITQSPKYLFRKEGQNVTLSCEQNLNHDAMYWYRQDPGQGLRLIYYSQIVNDFQKGDIAEGYSVSREKKESFPLTVTSAQKNPTAFYLCAAGGGITGANVLTFGAGSRLTVL.

The chain joins TRBV6-6 to TRBJ1-4; 8 nucleotides align to TRBD1. The ends lost 2 bases at V and 5 bases at J; junction bases unmatched: 1. The CDR3 spans 14 residues. The germline gives CDR1 MNHNY, CDR2 SVGAGI (reference sequence). CDR3 coding DNA: TGTGCCAGCAGTTACGACAGGGGAAATGAAAAACTGTTTTTT. Protein sequence: CASSYDRGNEKLFF.

V is TRBV2 and J is TRBJ1-4; no firm D call. Germline V lookup: CDR1 SNHLY, CDR2 FYNNEI. V shed 5 bases and J shed 8 bases, with 15 bases lying between them. The CDR3 contains 14 residues. The CDR3 DNA reads as TGTGCCAGCAGTAACGTGTCCCCGGGAGAAAAACTGTTTTTT. Translated: CASSNVSPGEKLFF.

The rearrangement links TRBV28 to TRBJ2-1, with 9 bases lining up with TRBD2. After removal of 3 bases from V and 6 bases from J, the junction contained 12 bases not matched to a gene. Germline V CDR1 and CDR2: MDHEN, SYDVKM. CDR3 length: 17 amino acids. The CDR3 region is CASSFGTQWREGNEQFF. CDR3 DNA: TGTGCCAGCAGTTTTGGTACCCAATGGCGGGAGGGCAATGAGCAGTTCTTC.